Each of the 2 T cell receptor beta chains below was sequenced from the same sample in a study of blood T cell repertoires in COVID-19. TCRdb's copy holds only in-frame clones and misses some; the assay was immunoSEQ multiplex PCR. The data contain about 230,000 clones, under 90% of them singletons. Input material: peripheral blood. The receptor source for this set is a man between 50 and 59 years old with COVID-19, enrolled during active disease.

This sequence joins TRBV3-1 (or the pseudogene TRBV3-2) and TRBJ2-1; 13 positions match TRBD2. The trim removed 4 bases at V and 9 bases at J, leaving 9 bases unmatched. Germline CDR1 and CDR2: LGHDT and YNNKEL (reference sequence). The CDR3 length is 16 residues. CDR3 in amino acids: CASSLQTSGRSSEQFF. CDR3 in DNA: TGTGCCAGCAGCCTCCAGACTAGCGGGAGGTCTAGTGAGCAGTTCTTC.

The CDR3 DNA reads as TGTGCCAGTACCGATCCTGGGGCAGGAAACTATGGCTACACCTTC. Translated: CASTDPGAGNYGYTF. The chain uses TRBV19 and TRBJ1-2; tentative D call: TRBD1 (5 bases). The V end lost 7 bases, the J end lost 2 bases, and 17 bases lay between the germline ends. Germline lookup yields CDR1 LNHDA and CDR2 SQIVND (reference sequence). The CDR3 contains 15 residues.